This entry is about one TCR beta chain. Its antigen remains unknown. The sample originates from a study of CD8 T cell repertoires and HIV-1 epitope variants. About the research overall: Tested: three Gag epitope families, Nef HW9 and YT9. Cultures ran around ten days, with IL-2, IL-7 and IL-15 added on days 3 and 7.

CDR1 and CDR2 (germline): SEHNR, FQNEAQ (reference sequence). The CDR3 is 15 amino acids. Trimming took 5 bases from V and 0 from J, leaving 11 bases between them. Profiling relied on immunoSEQ multiplex PCR, and the TCRdb table lists in-frame clones only, not all of them. The sample yields several thousand clones, 65% seen once. The origin of this receptor is a male donor with HIV. The rearrangement links TRBV7-9 to TRBJ1-3, with D unclear. What was sequenced was cultured CD8+ T cells derived from PBMCs. The CDR3 loop reads CASSPGPSSGNTIYF. For the CDR3, the DNA is TGTGCCAGCAGCCCCGGGCCGAGCTCTGGAAACACCATATATTTT.